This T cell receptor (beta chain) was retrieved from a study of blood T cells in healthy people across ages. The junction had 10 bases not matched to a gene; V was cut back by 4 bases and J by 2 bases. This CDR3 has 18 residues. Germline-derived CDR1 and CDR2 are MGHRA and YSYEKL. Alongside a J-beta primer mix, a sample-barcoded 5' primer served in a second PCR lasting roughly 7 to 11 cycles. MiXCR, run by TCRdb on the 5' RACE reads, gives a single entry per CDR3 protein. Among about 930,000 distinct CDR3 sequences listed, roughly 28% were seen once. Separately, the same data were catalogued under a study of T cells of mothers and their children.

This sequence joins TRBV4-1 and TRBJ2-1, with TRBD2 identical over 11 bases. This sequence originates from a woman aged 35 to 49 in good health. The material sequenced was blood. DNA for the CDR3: TGCGCCAGCAGCCCAGGGGGACTAGCGGATCAAGCCTACAATGAGCAGTTCTTC. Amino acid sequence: CASSPGGLADQAYNEQFF.